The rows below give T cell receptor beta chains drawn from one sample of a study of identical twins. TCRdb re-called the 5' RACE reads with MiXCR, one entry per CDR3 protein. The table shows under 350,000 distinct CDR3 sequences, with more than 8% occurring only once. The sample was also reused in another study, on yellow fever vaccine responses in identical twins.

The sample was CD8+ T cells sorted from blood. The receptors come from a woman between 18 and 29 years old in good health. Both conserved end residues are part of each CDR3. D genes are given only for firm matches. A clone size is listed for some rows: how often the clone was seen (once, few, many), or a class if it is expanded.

CASSETGGSIPYNEQFF TGTGCCAGCAGCGAGACAGGGGGGAGTATCCCCTACAATGAGCAGTTCTTC TRBJ2-1 TRBD1 TRBV6-1 .
CASSGGWDGIQYF TGTGCCAGCAGTGGGGGATGGGATGGCATTCAGTACTTC TRBJ2-4 . TRBV12-3/TRBV12-4 few
CASSQEKPVGDEQFF TGCGCCAGCAGCCAAGAAAAACCCGTGGGGGATGAGCAGTTCTTC TRBJ2-1 . TRBV4-1 .
CASSSIGVEGYTF TGTGCCAGCAGCAGCATCGGGGTGGAGGGCTACACCTTC TRBJ1-2 . TRBV5-6 .
CASSLWGNTYEQYF TGTGCCAGCAGTTTGTGGGGTAACACCTACGAGCAGTACTTC TRBJ2-7 . TRBV27 many
CASSARTSGPLSYEQYF TGTGCCAGCAGCGCCCGGACTAGCGGGCCCCTTTCCTACGAGCAGTACTTC TRBJ2-7 TRBD2 TRBV13 .
CASSPRDPNFEQFF TGTGCCAGCAGCCCCAGGGACCCCAATTTTGAGCAGTTCTTC TRBJ2-1 . TRBV28 .
CASSSLSSVEQFF TGCGCCAGCAGCTCCCTATCTAGCGTAGAGCAGTTCTTC TRBJ2-1 . TRBV5-1 .
CSVVPQDKNTGELFF TGCAGCGTTGTGCCGCAGGATAAGAACACCGGGGAGCTGTTTTTT TRBJ2-2 . TRBV29-1 .
CASSYGGGKETQYF TGTGCCAGCAGTTACGGCGGGGGCAAAGAGACCCAGTACTTC TRBJ2-5 . TRBV6-5 .
CASSTGTGVEQYF TGTGCCAGCAGCACCGGGACAGGGGTTGAGCAGTACTTC TRBJ2-7 TRBD1 TRBV7-3 .
CASGLLTSGSPRNEQFF TGTGCTAGTGGTTTGTTGACTAGCGGGAGCCCCCGGAATGAGCAGTTCTTC TRBJ2-1 TRBD2 TRBV12-5 many
CAWSVLATDTQYF TGTGCCTGGAGTGTACTAGCAACAGATACGCAGTATTTT TRBJ2-3 . TRBV30 .
CSVRTETREQYF TGCAGCGTTCGGACAGAAACTAGGGAGCAGTACTTC TRBJ2-7 . TRBV29-1 many
CASSIRFYETQYF TGTGCCAGCAGTATCCGCTTTTACGAGACCCAGTACTTC TRBJ2-5 . TRBV27 many
CASKAASYEQYF TGTGCCAGCAAGGCGGCCTCCTACGAGCAGTACTTC TRBJ2-7 . TRBV5-6 many
CASSPEAGELTYEQYF TGTGCCAGCAGCCCAGAAGCGGGAGAGTTAACCTACGAGCAGTACTTC TRBJ2-7 TRBD2 TRBV7-9 many
CASSAGGIYEQYF TGTGCCAGCAGTGCAGGGGGTATCTACGAGCAGTACTTC TRBJ2-7 TRBD1 TRBV12-3/TRBV12-4 many
CASSLLTDLYQPQHF TGTGCCAGCAGTTTATTGACAGACCTCTATCAGCCCCAGCATTTT TRBJ1-5 . TRBV28 many
CASSYSGTGTDTQYF TGTGCCAGCAGTTACTCGGGGACAGGGACAGATACGCAGTATTTT TRBJ2-3 TRBD1 TRBV6-5 .
CASSERRVYEQYF TGTGCCAGCAGTGAACGCCGTGTTTACGAGCAGTACTTC TRBJ2-7 . TRBV6-1 few
CASSLTEGASRTLHF TGCGCCAGCAGCTTGACGGAAGGGGCGAGTCGTACCCTCCACTTT TRBJ1-6 . TRBV5-1 many
CASSQDLTATYNEQFF TGTGCCAGCAGCCAAGATTTAACTGCCACCTACAATGAGCAGTTCTTC TRBJ2-1 . TRBV3-1 .
CASSGTKSPSSYNEQFF TGTGCCAGCAGTGGGACCAAAAGCCCGAGCTCCTACAATGAGCAGTTCTTC TRBJ2-1 . TRBV9 .
CSADSQGSEQYF TGCAGCGCGGATTCGCAGGGTTCCGAGCAGTACTTC TRBJ2-7 . TRBV29-1 .
CASRQGLGNEQFF TGTGCCAGCAGGCAAGGTCTAGGCAATGAGCAGTTCTTC TRBJ2-1 . TRBV6-1 .
CASSQDRYLTTYEQYF TGCGCCAGCAGCCAAGACCGGTACTTGACAACCTACGAGCAGTACTTC TRBJ2-7 . TRBV4-3 many
CASSQQGLRHEQFF TGTGCCAGCAGCCAACAGGGACTACGACATGAGCAGTTCTTC TRBJ2-1 TRBD2 TRBV4-2 .
CSVEDEGGSSYNEQFF TGCAGCGTTGAAGACGAGGGCGGGAGCTCCTACAATGAGCAGTTCTTC TRBJ2-1 TRBD2 TRBV29-1 .
CASSPRTSGELYNEQFF TGTGCCAGCAGCCCCCGGACTAGCGGGGAGCTCTACAATGAGCAGTTCTTC TRBJ2-1 TRBD2 TRBV7-9 few
CAISEPGAVNQPQHF TGTGCCATCAGTGAGCCCGGGGCAGTTAATCAGCCCCAGCATTTT TRBJ1-5 . TRBV10-3 many
CSARVGADLYEQYF TGCAGTGCTAGAGTAGGAGCGGATCTCTACGAGCAGTACTTC TRBJ2-7 . TRBV20-1 many
CASSPLWGEQYF TGTGCCAGCAGCCCTCTCTGGGGCGAGCAGTACTTC TRBJ2-7 . TRBV9 few
CASSSGGYNEQFF TGCGCCAGCAGCTCAGGGGGCTACAATGAGCAGTTCTTC TRBJ2-1 TRBD1 TRBV4-1 many
CASSWTSGRDEQFF TGTGCCAGCAGCTGGACTAGCGGGAGAGACGAGCAGTTCTTC TRBJ2-1 TRBD2 TRBV13 .
CSVHSTNTGELFF TGCAGCGTTCACAGCACGAACACCGGGGAGCTGTTTTTT TRBJ2-2 . TRBV29-1 few
CASSFAAGGNYEQYF TGTGCCAGCAGTTTTGCGGCGGGGGGCAATTACGAGCAGTACTTC TRBJ2-7 TRBD2 TRBV6-2/TRBV6-3 few
CACRVRFATGELFF TGTGCCTGTAGGGTCAGGTTCGCCACCGGGGAGCTGTTTTTT TRBJ2-2 . TRBV2 .
CASSVGATYNEQFF TGTGCCAGCAGCGTTGGGGCAACCTACAATGAGCAGTTCTTC TRBJ2-1 . TRBV11-3 few
CASSLETQYF TGTGCCAGCAGCCTAGAGACCCAGTACTTC TRBJ2-5 . TRBV7-8 many
CASSLDADTQYF TGCGCCAGCAGCTTGGACGCAGATACGCAGTATTTT TRBJ2-3 . TRBV5-1 many
CASSSLGQSTTTGELFF TGTGCCAGCAGTTCCCTGGGACAGTCGACGACGACCGGGGAGCTGTTTTTT TRBJ2-2 TRBD1 TRBV6-2/TRBV6-3 few
CASMGATEAFF TGTGCCAGCATGGGGGCTACTGAAGCTTTCTTT TRBJ1-1 . TRBV6-2/TRBV6-3 .
CASSLGGLAESYNEQFF TGTGCCAGCAGCTTAGGGGGACTAGCGGAGAGCTACAATGAGCAGTTCTTC TRBJ2-1 TRBD2 TRBV7-9 few
CASSFGFGADHEQYF TGTGCCAGCAGCTTCGGTTTCGGGGCGGATCACGAGCAGTACTTC TRBJ2-7 . TRBV7-8 many
CASSLMGGSGTEAFF TGTGCCAGCAGCTTAATGGGGGGCAGCGGCACTGAAGCTTTCTTT TRBJ1-1 . TRBV7-3 many
CASSAGLARSGTGELFF TGTGCCAGCAGCGCAGGACTAGCTCGTTCCGGAACCGGGGAGCTGTTTTTT TRBJ2-2 TRBD2 TRBV9 few
CSARALGANVLTF TGCAGTGCTAGGGCACTTGGGGCCAACGTCCTGACTTTC TRBJ2-6 . TRBV20-1 few
CSARDSGGLDTEAFF TGCAGTGCTAGAGATTCGGGGGGCTTGGACACTGAAGCTTTCTTT TRBJ1-1 . TRBV20-1 .
CSALLATFIFNEQFF TGCAGTGCTCTACTAGCAACCTTCATATTTAATGAGCAGTTCTTC TRBJ2-1 . TRBV20-1 .
CASSPRIRDEQFF TGTGCCAGCAGTCCCCGGATCCGGGATGAGCAGTTCTTC TRBJ2-1 . TRBV28 few
CSARDYRVNSYEQYF TGCAGTGCTAGAGACTACAGGGTAAACTCCTACGAGCAGTACTTC TRBJ2-7 . TRBV20-1 .
CASRAGGYQETQYF TGTGCCAGCAGAGCGGGGGGGTACCAAGAGACCCAGTACTTC TRBJ2-5 TRBD2 TRBV12-3/TRBV12-4 .
CASSLAPWGPVTYEQYF TGCGCCAGCAGCTTGGCCCCCTGGGGTCCTGTCACCTACGAGCAGTACTTC TRBJ2-7 . TRBV5-1 many
CSVVSVDRVLDEQFF TGCAGCGTTGTTAGTGTGGACAGGGTTTTGGATGAGCAGTTCTTC TRBJ2-1 TRBD1 TRBV29-1 .
CASGPGSDGYTF TGTGCCAGCGGACCGGGCTCTGATGGCTACACCTTC TRBJ1-2 . TRBV6-6 few
CASSTGGLKSSYEQYF TGTGCCAGCAGCACCGGGGGCTTGAAATCTTCCTACGAGCAGTACTTC TRBJ2-7 . TRBV7-2 few
CASTNRGGGDEQFF TGTGCCAGCACCAACCGGGGGGGTGGGGATGAGCAGTTCTTC TRBJ2-1 TRBD2 TRBV27 few
CASSLIHNSPLHF TGTGCCAGCAGCTTAATCCATAATTCACCCCTCCACTTT TRBJ1-6 . TRBV7-3 many
CASIEDLSAGELFF TGTGCCAGCATTGAAGACCTATCTGCCGGGGAGCTGTTTTTT TRBJ2-2 . TRBV2 .